The next 22 T cell receptor beta chains were all read from a single sample in a study of CD8+CD57+ T cells in acquired aplastic anemia. Genomic DNA acted as the template from which TCR beta VDJ combination and CDR3 sequence profiling were carried out. TCRdb reprocessed the reads with MiXCR, giving one entry per CDR3 protein. The sample holds 250,000 to 300,000 distinct CDR3 sequences, 45% to 65% seen once. Patients who underwent sequencing had shown CD8+CD57+ cell expansion by flow cytometry. Sequenced: sorted CD4+, CD8+, or CD8+CD57+ T cells (not recorded which) from PBMCs. The receptors originated from a human donor with aplastic anemia.

This chain connects TRBV10-3 to TRBJ1-2, with 7 bases that match TRBD1. V lost 2 bases, J lost 6 bases, and 12 bases stayed unmatched. From germline, CDR1 is ENHRY and CDR2 SYGVKD. This CDR3 comprises 16 residues. The CDR3 DNA reads as TGTGCCATCAGTGAGCGGGTAGGGGGCGATGGTGATGGCTACACCTTC. As protein: CAISERVGGDGDGYTF.

V and J are TRBV6-4 and TRBJ2-5; 14 bases align to TRBD2. J lost 4 bases, V lost 0 bases, and 1 base had no gene match. This CDR3 region has 16 residues. Germline V gene sequence: CDR1 MRHNA, CDR2 SNTAGT. CDR3 nucleotide sequence: TGTGCCAGCAGTGACTCGACTAGCGGGGGGGCAGAGACCCAGTACTTC. It is translated as CASSDSTSGGAETQYF.

This clonotype occurred many times. This chain uses TRBV10-3 with TRBJ1-3; weak D call: TRBD1 (5 bases). The CDR3 has 20 amino acids. The V and J ends lost 4 bases and 1 base respectively, with 26 bases between them. Germline CDR1 reads ENHRY; CDR2 reads SYGVKD. The CDR3 here is CAISALDTGGTVGSGNTIYF. The DNA of the CDR3 is TGTGCCATCAGTGCATTGGACACGGGAGGAACTGTGGGATCTGGAAACACCATATATTTT.

This sequence joins TRBV5-1 and TRBJ1-4; 8 nucleotides agree with TRBD1. J gave up 5 bases and V 0 bases, and 3 bases lay outside the gene matches. The CDR3 has 15 residues. Looked up from germline, CDR1 is SGHRS and CDR2 is YFSETQ. DNA of the CDR3: TGCGCCAGCAGCTTGGATGGACAGGGCAATGAAAAACTGTTTTTT. The encoded protein is CASSLDGQGNEKLFF.

Worth noting for this clonotype: One end of the junction does not line up with germline, which may come from a read error. V and J are TRBV5-1 and TRBJ2-3; 8 bases match TRBD1. The CDR3 is 15 residues long. CDR1 and CDR2 (germline): SGHRS, YFSETQ. CDR3 coding DNA: TGCGCAAGCAGCTCCGGGACAGGAAGCACAGATGCGCAGTATTTT. Translated: CASSSGTGSTDAQYF.

This rearrangement joins TRBV15 to TRBJ2-7; no firm D call. The CDR3 consists of 14 residues. The germline V and J ends were trimmed by 2 bases and 5 bases, with 13 bases remaining between them. Germline loops: CDR1 LNHNV, CDR2 YYDKDF (reference sequence). The CDR3 bases are TGTGCCACCAGCAGATACATATTAATCCACGAGCAGTACTTC. The encoded protein is CATSRYILIHEQYF.

This clonotype has a count of ten or more. The rearrangement joins TRBV20-1 to TRBJ1-2, with D unclear. Germline lookup yields CDR1 DFQATT and CDR2 SNEGSKA (reference sequence). The CDR3 has 12 residues. The germline V and J ends were trimmed by 6 bases and 4 bases, with 12 bases remaining between them. DNA of the CDR3: TGCAGTGCGGGTGACAAGTTCTATGGCTACACCTTC. Protein sequence: CSAGDKFYGYTF.

The chain is built from TRBV7-9 and TRBJ2-5, with D tentatively TRBD2 (5 bases). V was cut by 2 bases and J by 2 bases, with 12 bases left in between. The germline V gene has CDR1 SEHNR and CDR2 FQNEAQ (reference sequence). The CDR3 covers 15 residues. The CDR3 DNA follows: TGTGCCAGCAGCTTACGAGGGCAGAGTCAAGAGACCCAGTACTTC. This codes for CASSLRGQSQETQYF.

This clonotype was detected once. The chain couples TRBV20-1 to TRBJ2-1, with 10 bases fitting TRBD2. This CDR3 has 15 residues. CDR1 and CDR2 from the germline V gene are DFQATT and SNEGSKA (reference sequence). J lost 2 bases, V lost 5 bases, and 6 bases had no gene match. Here the CDR3 reads CSADRGLATYNEQFF. CDR3 in DNA: TGCAGTGCTGATAGGGGACTAGCGACCTACAATGAGCAGTTCTTC.

The chain carries TRBV5-1 and TRBJ2-2, with a tentative D call TRBD1 (6 bases). Germline CDR1 is SGHRS and CDR2 is YFSETQ. This CDR3 spans 15 amino acids. With 4 bases removed from V and 5 bases from J, the gap between germline ends came to 15 bases. CDR3 sequence reads: CASSLIEQGTGELFF. The CDR3 DNA follows: TGCGCCAGCAGCCTAATCGAACAGGGTACCGGGGAGCTGTTTTTT.

This clonotype was seen only a few times. The chain recombines TRBV7-2 with TRBJ2-7; 8 bases are a match to TRBD2. Trimming took 5 bases from V and 2 from J; bases not matched to a gene: 5. CDR1 is SGHTA, CDR2 FQGNSA, per germline. The CDR3 covers 14 residues. This chain's CDR3 is CASSPGLDPYEQYF. DNA for the CDR3: TGTGCCAGCAGCCCGGGACTAGATCCCTACGAGCAGTACTTC.

In this sample, this clonotype turned up once. Germline is not matched at one junction end, which may reflect a read error. The chain combines TRBV9 with TRBJ2-7; 9 nucleotides align to TRBD1. This CDR3 has 15 residues. Germline CDR1 and CDR2: SGDLS and YYNGEE. CDR3 sequence: CDSSVGDRAVFEQYF. DNA for the CDR3: TGTGACAGCAGCGTAGGGGACAGGGCTGTCTTCGAGCAGTACTTC.

Note on this clonotype: One end of the junction is discordant with germline, which a read error may explain. This chain connects TRBV5-1 to TRBJ2-7, with TRBD2 matching over 7 bases. Germline CDR1 SGHRS, CDR2 YFSETQ. This CDR3 comprises 12 residues. The CDR3 is CASSIGDYERYF. The CDR3 DNA follows: TGCGCCAGCAGTATAGGGGACTACGAGCGGTACTTC.

This clonotype has a count of ten or more. The chain employs TRBV6-6 and TRBJ1-5, with D unresolved. CDR1 MNHNY and CDR2 SVGAGI come from the germline V gene (reference sequence). This CDR3 comprises 12 residues. With 4 bases removed from V and 2 bases from J, the gap between germline ends came to 3 bases. CDR3 nucleotide sequence: TGTGCCAGCAGTTCAGGCAATCAGCCCCAGCATTTT. It specifies CASSSGNQPQHF.

This chain links TRBV10-3 with TRBJ1-3; 7 bases fit TRBD1. The length of the CDR3 is 16 residues. CDR1 ENHRY and CDR2 SYGVKD come from the germline V gene. V dropped 6 bases and J dropped 2; count of bases not matched to a gene: 10. CDR3 protein: CAIRLRQGSAGNTIYF. The CDR3 region has the DNA TGTGCCATCAGGCTAAGACAGGGTTCTGCTGGAAACACCATATATTTT.

This clonotype was counted a few times. The chain couples TRBV24-1 to TRBJ2-5; 8 bases are a match to TRBD1. The CDR3 contains 15 residues. Germline assignment: CDR1 KGHDR and CDR2 SFDVKD. Germline trimming cut 3 bases from V and 5 bases from J; bases unmatched to any gene: 7. CDR3 DNA: TGTGCCACCAGTGATCCAGGACAGGGTCGGGAGACCCAGTACTTC. Encoded protein: CATSDPGQGRETQYF.

This clonotype was detected only once. V is TRBV2 and J is TRBJ2-7; D possibly corresponds to TRBD2 (6 bases). V was clipped by 5 bases and J by 0 bases, with 11 bases between them. This CDR3 has 14 residues. Germline CDR1 reads SNHLY; CDR2 reads FYNNEI. This chain's CDR3 is CASSQAGSSYEQYF. The CDR3 coding sequence is TGTGCCAGCAGTCAGGCGGGGAGCTCCTACGAGCAGTACTTC.

The chain carries TRBV24-1 and TRBJ2-3; the match to TRBD2 covers 10 bases. The CDR3 is 17 amino acids. J was trimmed by 5 bases and V by 0 bases; bases with no gene match: 7. CDR1 is KGHDR, CDR2 SFDVKD, per germline. The CDR3 DNA sequence: TGTGCCACCAGTGATTTGGGCCAGCGGGGGGGTGGAGATACGCAGTATTTT. Protein: CATSDLGQRGGGDTQYF.

The chain carries TRBV7-2 and TRBJ2-3; D gene unclear. Looked up from germline, CDR1 is SGHTA and CDR2 is FQGNSA. The CDR3 totals 14 residues. V gave up 5 bases and J gave up 2 bases, with 11 bases separating them. This CDR3 reads CASSPGSHTDTQYF. The CDR3 nucleotides are TGTGCCAGCAGCCCGGGCAGCCACACAGATACGCAGTATTTT.

The rearrangement uses TRBV7-8 and TRBJ2-7, with D uncertain. Germline CDR1 reads SGHVS; CDR2 reads FQNEAQ. This CDR3 has 15 amino acids. V lost 3 bases and J lost 3, with 15 bases in between. CDR3 protein: CASSFGWTAVYEQYF. The CDR3 DNA follows: TGTGCCAGCAGCTTCGGGTGGACGGCCGTCTACGAGCAGTACTTC.

V is TRBV19 and J is TRBJ2-3; D not resolved. Germline V gene sequence: CDR1 LNHDA, CDR2 SQIVND (reference sequence). V was trimmed by 7 bases and J by 1 base, leaving 12 bases between them. The CDR3 contains 14 residues. Here the CDR3 reads CASTKGRGTDTQYF. For the CDR3, the DNA is TGTGCCAGTACCAAGGGAAGGGGCACAGATACGCAGTATTTT.

The chain couples TRBV7-8 to TRBJ2-5; D gene unclear. The CDR3 spans 12 residues. V gave up 5 bases and J gave up 4 bases, with 8 bases separating them. Germline CDR1 and CDR2: SGHVS and FQNEAQ. CDR3 sequence reads: CASSPMGETQYF. The DNA of the CDR3 is TGTGCCAGCAGCCCGATGGGAGAGACCCAGTACTTC.